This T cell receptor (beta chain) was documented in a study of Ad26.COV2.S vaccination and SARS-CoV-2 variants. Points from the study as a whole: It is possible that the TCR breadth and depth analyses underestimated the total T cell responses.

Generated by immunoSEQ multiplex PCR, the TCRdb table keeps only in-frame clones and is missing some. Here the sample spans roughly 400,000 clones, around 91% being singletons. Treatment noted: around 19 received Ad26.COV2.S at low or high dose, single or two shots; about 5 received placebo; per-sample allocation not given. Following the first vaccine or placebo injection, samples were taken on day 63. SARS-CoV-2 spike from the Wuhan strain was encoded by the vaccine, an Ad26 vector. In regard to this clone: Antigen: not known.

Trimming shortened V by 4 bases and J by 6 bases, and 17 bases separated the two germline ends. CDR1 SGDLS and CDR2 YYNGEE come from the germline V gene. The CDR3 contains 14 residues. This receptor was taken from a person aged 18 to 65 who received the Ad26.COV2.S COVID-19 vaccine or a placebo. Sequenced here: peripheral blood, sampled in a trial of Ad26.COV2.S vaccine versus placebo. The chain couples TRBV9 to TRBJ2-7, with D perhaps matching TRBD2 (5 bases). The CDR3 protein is CASSPPPGRGEQYF. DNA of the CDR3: TGTGCCAGCAGCCCCCCTCCTGGTCGGGGCGAGCAGTACTTC.